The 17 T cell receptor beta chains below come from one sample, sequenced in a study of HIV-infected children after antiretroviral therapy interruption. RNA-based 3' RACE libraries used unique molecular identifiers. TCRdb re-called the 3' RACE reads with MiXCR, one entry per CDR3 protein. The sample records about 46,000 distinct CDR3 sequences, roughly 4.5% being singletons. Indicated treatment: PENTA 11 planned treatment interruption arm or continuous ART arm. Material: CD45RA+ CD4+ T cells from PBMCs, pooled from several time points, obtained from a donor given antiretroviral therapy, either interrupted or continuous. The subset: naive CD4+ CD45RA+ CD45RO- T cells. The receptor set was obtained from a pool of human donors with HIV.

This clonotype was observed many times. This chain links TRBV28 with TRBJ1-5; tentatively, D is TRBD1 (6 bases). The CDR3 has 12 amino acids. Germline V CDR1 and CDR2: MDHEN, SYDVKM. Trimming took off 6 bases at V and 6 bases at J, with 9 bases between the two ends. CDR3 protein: CASRPGAQPQHF. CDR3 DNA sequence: TGTGCCAGCAGGCCAGGGGCTCAGCCCCAGCATTTT.

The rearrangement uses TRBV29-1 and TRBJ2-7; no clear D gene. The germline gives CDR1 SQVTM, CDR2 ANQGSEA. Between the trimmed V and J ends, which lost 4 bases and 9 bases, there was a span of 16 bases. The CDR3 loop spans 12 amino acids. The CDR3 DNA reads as TGCAGCGTTGGGGCCTATGAGGCCGTGCAGTACTTC. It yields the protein CSVGAYEAVQYF.

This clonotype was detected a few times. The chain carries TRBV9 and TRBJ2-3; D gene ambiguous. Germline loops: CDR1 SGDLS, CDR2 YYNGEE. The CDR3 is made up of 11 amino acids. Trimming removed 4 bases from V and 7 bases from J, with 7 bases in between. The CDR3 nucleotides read TGTGCCAGCAGCTCCCGCAATACGCAGTATTTT. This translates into CASSSRNTQYF. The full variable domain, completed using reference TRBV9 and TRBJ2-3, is DSGVTQTPKHLITATGQRVTLRCSPRSGDLSVYWYQQSLDQGLQFLIQYYNGEERAKGNILERFSAQQFPDLHSELNLSSLELGDSALYFCASSSRNTQYFGPGTRLTVL.

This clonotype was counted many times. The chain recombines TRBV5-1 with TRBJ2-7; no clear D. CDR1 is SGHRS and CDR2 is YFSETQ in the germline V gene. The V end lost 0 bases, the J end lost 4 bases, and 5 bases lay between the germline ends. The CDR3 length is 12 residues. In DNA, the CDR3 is TGCGCCAGCAGCTTGGACTTTTACGAGCAGTACTTC. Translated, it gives CASSLDFYEQYF.

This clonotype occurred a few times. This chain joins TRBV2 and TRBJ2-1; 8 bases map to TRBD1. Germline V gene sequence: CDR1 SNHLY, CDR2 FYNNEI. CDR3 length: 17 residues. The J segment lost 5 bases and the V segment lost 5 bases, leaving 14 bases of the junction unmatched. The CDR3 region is CASSYPLAQGADNEQFF. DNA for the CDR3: TGTGCCAGCAGTTACCCTTTGGCCCAGGGGGCCGACAATGAGCAGTTCTTC.

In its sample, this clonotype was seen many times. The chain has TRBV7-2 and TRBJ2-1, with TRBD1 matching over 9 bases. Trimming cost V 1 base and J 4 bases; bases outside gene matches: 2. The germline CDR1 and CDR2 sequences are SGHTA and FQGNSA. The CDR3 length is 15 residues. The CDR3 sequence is CASSLGDRDYNEQFF. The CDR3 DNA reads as TGTGCCAGCAGCTTAGGGGACAGGGATTACAATGAGCAGTTCTTC.

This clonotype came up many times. DNA of the CDR3: TGTGCCAGCAGCCTTAGATTGATAGGGGATGAGCAGTTCTTC. It translates to CASSLRLIGDEQFF. The chain recombines TRBV3-1 with TRBJ2-1; a weak D match, TRBD1 (5 bases). CDR1 is LGHDT and CDR2 is YNNKEL in the germline V gene (reference sequence). Trimming left V 4 bases short and J 8 bases short, with 15 bases between. CDR3 length equals 14 residues.

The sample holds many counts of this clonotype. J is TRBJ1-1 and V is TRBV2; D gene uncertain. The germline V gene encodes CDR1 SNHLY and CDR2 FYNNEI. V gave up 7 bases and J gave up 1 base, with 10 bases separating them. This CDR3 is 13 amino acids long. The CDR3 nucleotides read TGTGCCAGCATGAAAGACGGGAACACTGAAGCTTTCTTT. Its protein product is CASMKDGNTEAFF.

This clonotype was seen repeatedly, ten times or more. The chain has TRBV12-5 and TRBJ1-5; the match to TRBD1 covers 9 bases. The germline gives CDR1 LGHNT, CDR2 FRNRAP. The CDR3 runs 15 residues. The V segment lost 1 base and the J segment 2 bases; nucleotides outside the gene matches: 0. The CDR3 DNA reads TGTGCTAGTGGTTTGGGACAGGGGGGCAATCAGCCCCAGCATTTT. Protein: CASGLGQGGNQPQHF.

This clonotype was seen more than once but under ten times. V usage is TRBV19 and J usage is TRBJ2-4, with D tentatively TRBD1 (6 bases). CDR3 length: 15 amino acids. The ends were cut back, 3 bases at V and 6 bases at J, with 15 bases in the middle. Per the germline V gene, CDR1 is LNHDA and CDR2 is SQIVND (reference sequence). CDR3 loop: CASSIGRQAGNIQYF. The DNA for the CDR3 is TGTGCCAGTAGTATTGGGAGACAGGCTGGAAACATTCAGTACTTC.

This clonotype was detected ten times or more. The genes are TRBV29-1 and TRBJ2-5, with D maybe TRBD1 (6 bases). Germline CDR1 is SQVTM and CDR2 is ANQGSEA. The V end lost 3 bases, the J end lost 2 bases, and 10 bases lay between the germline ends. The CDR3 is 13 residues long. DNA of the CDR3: TGCAGCGTTGAGGGGGCGTGGCAAGAGACCCAGTACTTC. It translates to CSVEGAWQETQYF.

In DNA form, the CDR3 reads TGTGCCAGCAGTACAAGGCGAGGGTCTGGCTACACCTTC. It codes for CASSTRRGSGYTF. The chain is built from TRBV3-1 and TRBJ1-2; D is unclear. Trimming cost V 6 bases and J 7 bases, with 15 bases left between them. The germline gives CDR1 LGHDT, CDR2 YNNKEL (reference sequence). This CDR3 has 13 residues.

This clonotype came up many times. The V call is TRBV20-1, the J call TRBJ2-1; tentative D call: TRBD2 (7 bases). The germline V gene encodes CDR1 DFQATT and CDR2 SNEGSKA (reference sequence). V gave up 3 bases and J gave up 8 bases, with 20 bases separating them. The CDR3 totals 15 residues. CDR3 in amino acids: CSARRMGGGVDEQFF. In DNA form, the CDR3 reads TGCAGTGCTAGGAGGATGGGAGGGGGGGTCGATGAGCAGTTCTTC.

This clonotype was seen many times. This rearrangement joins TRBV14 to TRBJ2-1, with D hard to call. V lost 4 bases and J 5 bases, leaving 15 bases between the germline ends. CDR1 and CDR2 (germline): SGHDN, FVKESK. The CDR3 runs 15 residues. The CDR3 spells CASSPFQGSDNEQFF. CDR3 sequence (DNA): TGTGCCAGCAGCCCTTTTCAAGGCAGCGACAATGAGCAGTTCTTC.

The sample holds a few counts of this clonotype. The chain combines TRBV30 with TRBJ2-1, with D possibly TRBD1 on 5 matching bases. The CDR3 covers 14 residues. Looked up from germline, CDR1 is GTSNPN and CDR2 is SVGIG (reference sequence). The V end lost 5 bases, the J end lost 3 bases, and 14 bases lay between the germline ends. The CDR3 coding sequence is TGTGCCTGGGGGGCAGGAAGGGGCTACAATGAGCAGTTCTTC. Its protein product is CAWGAGRGYNEQFF.

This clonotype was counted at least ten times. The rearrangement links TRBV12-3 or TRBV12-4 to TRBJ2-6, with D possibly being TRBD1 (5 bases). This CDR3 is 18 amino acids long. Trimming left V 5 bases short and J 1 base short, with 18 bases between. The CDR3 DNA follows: TGTGCCAGCAGTCCTCTCCGAGACAGCGTATCTGGGGCCAACGTCCTGACTTTC. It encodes CASSPLRDSVSGANVLTF.

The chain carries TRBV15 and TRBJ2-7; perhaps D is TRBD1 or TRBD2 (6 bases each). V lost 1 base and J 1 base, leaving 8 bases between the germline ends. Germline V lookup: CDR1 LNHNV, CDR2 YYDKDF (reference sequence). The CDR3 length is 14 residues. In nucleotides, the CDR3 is TGTGCCACCAGCAGAGTAGGGGGGTCCTACGAGCAGTACTTC. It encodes CATSRVGGSYEQYF.